This T cell receptor beta chain was sequenced for a study of cytomegalovirus exposure and HLA in healthy donors. Findings of the study overall: One variant, a missense change in DCLRE1C, was linked in a later analysis to TCR beta V- and J-gene trimming. When presence/absence was analysed, sequencing depth was taken to be roughly uniform across donors. Later analysis suggested links between common viral pathogens and several top significant clusters.

Germline CDR1 is LNHDA and CDR2 is SQIVND (reference sequence). Trimming left V 5 bases short and J 7 bases short, with 21 bases between. This CDR3 region has 16 residues. To note about this clone: As yet, its antigen is unknown.

The PCR contained 60 Vbeta and 13 Jbeta primers. The protocol was immunoSEQ multiplex PCR, while the TCRdb copy is restricted to in-frame clones and leaves out a portion. The sample consists of around 140,000 clones, roughly 80% of them appearing once. The V and J genes are TRBV19 and TRBJ2-1; possibly TRBD2 for D (7 bases). Sequencing was carried out using PBMCs. This TCR was sampled from a male donor in good health and CMV-seronegative. The CDR3 DNA reads TGTGCCAGTAGTCCACGGGACACGGGGGGTCATAATGAGCAGTTCTTC. Translated, it gives CASSPRDTGGHNEQFF.